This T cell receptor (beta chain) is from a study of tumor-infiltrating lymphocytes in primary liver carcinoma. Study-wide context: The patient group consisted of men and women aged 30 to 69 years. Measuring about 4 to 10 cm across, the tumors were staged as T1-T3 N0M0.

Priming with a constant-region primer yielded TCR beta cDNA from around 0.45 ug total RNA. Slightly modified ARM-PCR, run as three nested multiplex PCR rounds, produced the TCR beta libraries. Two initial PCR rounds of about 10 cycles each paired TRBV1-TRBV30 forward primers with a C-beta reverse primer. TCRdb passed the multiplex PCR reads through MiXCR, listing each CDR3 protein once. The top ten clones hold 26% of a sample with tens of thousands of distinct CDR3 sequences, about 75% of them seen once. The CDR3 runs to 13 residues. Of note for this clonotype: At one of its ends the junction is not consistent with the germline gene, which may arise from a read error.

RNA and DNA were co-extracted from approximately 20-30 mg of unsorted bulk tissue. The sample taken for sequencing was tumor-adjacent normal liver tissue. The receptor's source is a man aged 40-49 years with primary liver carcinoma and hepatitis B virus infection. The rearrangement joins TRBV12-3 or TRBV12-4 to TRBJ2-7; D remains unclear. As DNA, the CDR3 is TGTGCCATCAGTCCGTACGGAGCGAGGGAGCAGTACTTC. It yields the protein CAISPYGAREQYF.